This T cell receptor (beta chain) was recorded in a study of cytomegalovirus exposure and HLA in healthy donors. Per germline, CDR1 GTSNPN and CDR2 SVGIG (reference sequence). This CDR3 region has 12 residues. Trimming stripped 3 bases from V and 2 bases from J, with 7 bases between. The study ran its PCR with 60 Vbeta and 13 Jbeta primers. Method: immunoSEQ multiplex PCR; TCRdb's copy keeps in-frame clones and lacks some. The profile covers approximately 160,000 clones, with about 84% appearing a single time and 4.8% taken by the ten largest. Points from the study as a whole: Both high specificity and high sensitivity reportedly marked the classifier's diagnosis of cytomegalovirus status. A list of 150 to 200 TCR beta chains associated with cytomegalovirus was given.

In regard to this clone: As yet, its antigen is unknown.

The TCR comes from a young man in good health and CMV-seronegative. The sequencing sample was made of PBMCs. The V gene is TRBV30, the J gene TRBJ1-1; D remains unclear. The CDR3 region is CAWSLLNTEAFF. In nucleotides, the CDR3 is TGTGCCTGGAGCTTATTAAACACTGAAGCTTTCTTT.